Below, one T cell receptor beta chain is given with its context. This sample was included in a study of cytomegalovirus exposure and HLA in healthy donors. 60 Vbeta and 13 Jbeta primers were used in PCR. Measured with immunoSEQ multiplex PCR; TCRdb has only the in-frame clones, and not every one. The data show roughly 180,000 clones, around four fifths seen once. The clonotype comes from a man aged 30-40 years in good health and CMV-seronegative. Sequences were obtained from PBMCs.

The CDR3 loop is CASRYFREAGELFF. In DNA, the CDR3 is TGTGCCAGCAGATATTTCAGGGAGGCCGGGGAGCTGTTTTTT. This rearrangement joins TRBV6-5 to TRBJ2-2; a possible D gene is TRBD2 (6 bases). The CDR3 runs 14 residues. With 6 bases removed from V and 6 bases from J, the gap between germline ends came to 14 bases. Germline CDR1 reads MNHEY; CDR2 reads SVGAGI.